Listed below are T cell receptor beta chains from one sample, sequenced in a study of blood T cells in healthy people across ages. TCRdb re-derived calls from the 5' RACE reads in MiXCR, one entry per CDR3 protein. The sample shows under 850,000 distinct CDR3 sequences, about 34% of them seen only once. Sequenced: blood. These receptors originate from a man in his late teens or twenties in good health. Each CDR3 is given with its conserved first and last residue. The order of the fields is D gene, V gene, J gene, clone size, CDR3 protein, CDR3 DNA. The D gene is left open where the match is weak. Size tells how often a clone was seen (once, few, many) or the class of an expanded clone, and some rows leave it out.

D: TRBD2
V: TRBV4-2
J: TRBJ2-3
size: few
CDR3: CASSQAVMGPGQLPTSGGPDTQYF
DNA: TGTGCCAGCAGCCAAGCCGTCATGGGGCCAGGACAGTTGCCCACTAGCGGGGGACCAGATACGCAGTATTTT

D: TRBD1
V: TRBV7-9
J: TRBJ1-2
size: NA
CDR3: CASSMTGYYGYTF
DNA: TGTGCCAGCAGCATGACAGGGTACTATGGCTACACCTTC

D: NA
V: TRBV4-3
J: TRBJ1-2
size: NA
CDR3: CASSHPVRTTEGYTF
DNA: TGCGCCAGCAGCCACCCGGTTAGGACGACGGAAGGCTACACCTTC

D: NA
V: TRBV4-3
J: TRBJ2-5
size: NA
CDR3: CASASSITFQGGTQYF
DNA: TGCGCCAGCGCCTCCTCCATTACATTCCAGGGTGGGACCCAGTACTTC

D: NA
V: TRBV15
J: TRBJ2-4
size: NA
CDR3: CATSSAPGPPRGNIQYF
DNA: TGTGCCACCAGCAGTGCCCCGGGACCCCCAAGGGGAAACATTCAGTACTTC

D: TRBD2
V: TRBV3-1
J: TRBJ2-5
size: few
CDR3: CASSPPSGGAAETQYF
DNA: TGTGCCAGCAGCCCCCCTAGCGGGGGGGCCGCAGAGACCCAGTACTTC

D: NA
V: TRBV7-2
J: TRBJ2-1
size: NA
CDR3: CARSSIRQDEQFF
DNA: TGTGCCCGCAGCTCTATCAGGCAGGATGAGCAGTTCTTC

D: NA
V: TRBV6-2/TRBV6-3
J: TRBJ1-2
size: few
CDR3: CASSKRDGPTNYGYTF
DNA: TGTGCCAGCAGTAAACGGGACGGACCTACTAACTATGGCTACACCTTC

D: NA
V: TRBV28
J: TRBJ2-7
size: few
CDR3: CASSSLDSWEQYF
DNA: TGTGCCAGCAGTTCGCTGGACAGTTGGGAGCAGTACTTC

D: NA
V: TRBV5-1
J: TRBJ1-1
size: NA
CDR3: CASSFHYRDENTEAFF
DNA: TGCGCCAGCAGCTTTCACTACAGGGACGAGAACACTGAAGCTTTCTTT

D: NA
V: TRBV5-1
J: TRBJ2-1
size: once
CDR3: CASCGTPGDEQFF
DNA: TGCGCCAGCTGCGGGACACCGGGCGATGAGCAGTTCTTC

D: NA
V: TRBV7-8
J: TRBJ2-1
size: NA
CDR3: CASSVREYNEQFF
DNA: TGTGCCAGCAGCGTACGGGAGTACAATGAGCAGTTCTTC

D: NA
V: TRBV3-1
J: TRBJ2-7
size: many
CDR3: CASSLGLQSEQYF
DNA: TGTGCCAGCAGCCTGGGACTTCAGTCCGAGCAGTACTTC

D: NA
V: TRBV24-1
J: TRBJ2-3
size: few
CDR3: CATSDSHSAINTQYF
DNA: TGTGCCACCAGTGATTCTCACAGTGCAATTAATACGCAGTATTTT

D: NA
V: TRBV7-2
J: TRBJ1-2
size: few
CDR3: CASSKRAGEGYTF
DNA: TGTGCCAGCAGCAAACGGGCAGGAGAAGGCTACACCTTC

D: NA
V: TRBV6-6
J: TRBJ2-5
size: many
CDR3: CASSNRPETQYF
DNA: TGTGCCAGCAGCAACCGACCGGAGACCCAGTACTTC

D: NA
V: TRBV28
J: TRBJ2-1
size: few
CDR3: CASTDGGNNEQFF
DNA: TGTGCCAGCACCGACGGAGGGAACAATGAGCAGTTCTTC

D: TRBD2
V: TRBV10-3
J: TRBJ2-3
size: NA
CDR3: CAISESTSGNTDTQYF
DNA: TGTGCCATCAGTGAGTCGACTAGCGGGAACACAGATACGCAGTATTTT

D: NA
V: TRBV6-2/TRBV6-3
J: TRBJ1-2
size: few
CDR3: CASALLQGSYGYTF
DNA: TGTGCCAGCGCCCTTTTACAGGGATCCTATGGCTACACCTTC

D: TRBD1
V: TRBV29-1
J: TRBJ2-4
size: few
CDR3: CSVARGQEQYF
DNA: TGCAGCGTTGCCAGGGGGCAAGAGCAGTACTTC

D: NA
V: TRBV28
J: TRBJ1-4
size: NA
CDR3: CACSFNLKRLLFF
DNA: TGTGCCTGCAGTTTTAATCTAAAGAGGCTACTGTTTTTT

D: NA
V: TRBV20-1
J: TRBJ1-5
size: NA
CDR3: CSADRQGPNQPQHF
DNA: TGCAGTGCCGATCGGCAGGGGCCCAATCAGCCCCAGCATTTT